This T cell receptor beta chain was recorded in a study of blood T cell repertoires in COVID-19. Overall study: Some COVID-19 samples were acute and others convalescent; all came from the United States, Italy and Spain. Sample material is recorded as cDNA or gDNA derived from T cells, B-cell-depleted T cells, or PBMCs.

Trimming took off 4 bases at V and 10 bases at J, with 15 bases between the two ends. The germline V gene encodes CDR1 SGHNT and CDR2 YYREEE (reference sequence). This CDR3 has 14 residues. Authors' processing steps: Counts of nucleated cells, estimated from reference gene primer amplification, were obtained. Method: immunoSEQ multiplex PCR; TCRdb's copy keeps in-frame clones and lacks some. Clonal size and the V and J genes are those of that table, whereas D and trimming came from the DNA. The sample holds fewer than 250,000 clones, 80% seen once. Only one count was recorded for this clone. The sequenced material came from peripheral blood. This TCR was recovered from a man between 60 and 70 years old with acute or convalescent COVID-19. This rearrangement joins TRBV5-4 to TRBJ1-6; D may be TRBD1 (6 bases). The CDR3 loop is CASSQQGFGSPLHF. For the CDR3, the DNA is TGTGCCAGCAGCCAACAGGGATTTGGATCACCCCTCCACTTT.